Sequencing of this T cell receptor beta chain was carried out in a study of siplizumab effects on memory and regulatory T cells. Study-wide points: The apparent diversity of naive T cells exceeded that of memory cells, and naive T cells seemed to make a major contribution to the alloresponse. An assignable phenotype, naive or memory, was missing from roughly 83-96% of proliferating CD4+ or CD8+ clones.

The CDR3 length is 14 residues. CDR1 is SGHTA and CDR2 is FQGTGA in the germline V gene. V gave up 5 bases and J gave up 4 bases, with 12 bases separating them. This clone was seen only a few times. What it binds is unknown. This table comes from immunoSEQ multiplex PCR, and its TCRdb copy is limited to in-frame clones, with some not included. Among 100,000 or so clones, 94% were seen once, and the ten largest hold under 0.65%. Material for sequencing was Tregs sorted from blood. The clonotype comes from a human donor in good health. The chain carries TRBV7-3 and TRBJ1-5, with a weak D call TRBD1 (6 bases). CDR3 amino acids: CASSRDRGNQPQHF. CDR3 sequence (DNA): TGTGCCAGCAGCCGGGATAGGGGGAATCAGCCCCAGCATTTT.